This is a list of T cell receptor beta chains from one sample in a study of spatial heterogeneity in lung cancer. TCRdb re-called the 5' RACE reads through MiXCR, storing one row per CDR3 protein. The data show 20,000 to 25,000 distinct CDR3 sequences, with around 5.3% seen just once and approximately 30% held by the top ten. The sample consisted of PBMCs, taken at surgery. These TCRs come from a male donor with early-stage non-small cell lung cancer. CDR3s leave out the opening cysteine and the closing phenylalanine or tryptophan.

CDR3 protein | J gene | V gene
ASRESFSYEQY | TRBJ2-7 | TRBV2
ASSARTSGSTGELF | TRBJ2-2 | TRBV6-5
ASSAQTASNEKLF | TRBJ1-4 | TRBV7-2
ASSPPGAFSEQY | TRBJ2-7 | TRBV19
ASSVQGGAGRQETQY | TRBJ2-5 | TRBV2
ASSSHGFSTDTQY | TRBJ2-3 | TRBV12-3/TRBV12-4
ASSQLAGITDTQY | TRBJ2-3 | TRBV14
ASSNRGGVNTEAF | TRBJ1-1 | TRBV6-5
ASSPGQPSSYEQY | TRBJ2-7 | TRBV7-6
ASSSVGQGSLYEQY | TRBJ2-7 | TRBV11-2
ASSSSRPTMVHEQY | TRBJ2-7 | TRBV11-2
ASSPVGGGNQPQH | TRBJ1-5 | TRBV3-1
ASSSDRAYEQY | TRBJ2-7 | TRBV11-1
ASSPRPGQGLPYEQY | TRBJ2-7 | TRBV11-2
ASSESGADTQY | TRBJ2-3 | TRBV19
ASRTGAGANVLT | TRBJ2-6 | TRBV12-3/TRBV12-4